These 5 T cell receptor beta chains were sequenced from one sample in a study of cytomegalovirus exposure and HLA in healthy donors. Both 60 Vbeta primers and 13 Jbeta primers went into the PCR. Some clones are missing from TCRdb's copy, which holds only in-frame ones; the method was immunoSEQ multiplex PCR. This repertoire shows 150,000 to 200,000 clones, approximately 81% found once; its top ten account for approximately 2.1%. The sample was PBMCs. The receptors derive from a woman between 50 and 59 years old in good health and CMV-seronegative.

The V gene is TRBV28, the J gene TRBJ2-7; no clear D. CDR1 is MDHEN, CDR2 SYDVKM, per germline. CDR3 length equals 14 residues. V lost 5 bases and J lost 3, with 14 bases in between. The CDR3, as DNA: TGTGCCAGCAGTAAGGATCGGCCGGGCTACGAGCAGTACTTC. This translates into CASSKDRPGYEQYF.

This clone was found a few times. The J gene is TRBJ1-5, the V gene TRBV10-3; 8 nucleotides match TRBD1. The CDR3 length is 13 residues. The germline V gene encodes CDR1 ENHRY and CDR2 SYGVKD. Trimming removed 6 bases from V and 5 bases from J; junction bases left unmatched: 3. The CDR3: CAISKQGDQPQHF. In nucleotides, the CDR3 is TGTGCCATCAGCAAACAGGGGGATCAGCCCCAGCATTTT.

The chain has TRBV11-2 and TRBJ2-7; 12 bases are a match to TRBD1. CDR3 length equals 15 residues. The germline V gene encodes CDR1 SGHAT and CDR2 FQNNGV. V lost 10 bases and J lost 5; bases outside the gene matches: 12. The CDR3 sequence is CATVHLGDRGHEQYF. The CDR3 nucleotides read TGTGCCACCGTCCATCTTGGGGACAGGGGGCACGAGCAGTACTTC.

The gene calls are TRBV6-5 and TRBJ2-7; D may be TRBD1 (5 bases). The germline CDR1 and CDR2 sequences are MNHEY and SVGAGI. The V and J ends lost 6 bases and 7 bases respectively, with 19 bases between them. This CDR3 region has 14 residues. The CDR3, as DNA: TGTGCCAGCAGCTACGGGTGGGGCAATCGGGAGCAGTACTTC. Amino acids: CASSYGWGNREQYF.

The V gene is TRBV11-3, the J gene TRBJ1-1; D possibly corresponds to TRBD1 (5 bases). The CDR3 sequence is 13 residues long. The V gene lost 4 bases and the J gene lost 5 bases, with 11 bases spanning the gap. CDR1 is SGHNT and CDR2 is YENEEA in the germline V gene. The CDR3 coding sequence is TGTGCCAGCAGCTCAGGCCGGGGGACTGAAGCTTTCTTT. Protein product: CASSSGRGTEAFF.